The 6 T cell receptor beta chains below come from one sample, sequenced in a study of T cells after yellow fever vaccination. Using its own MiXCR run on the 5' RACE reads, TCRdb lists one record per CDR3 protein. The data contain 100,000 to 150,000 distinct CDR3 sequences, nearly 7.5% of them singletons. The sequencing here drew on CD4+ T cells sorted from PBMCs, taken less than 11 days after the first yellow fever vaccination. These receptors came from a man aged 18 to 30 who received the YFV17D yellow fever vaccine.

As to this clonotype: Given a much more abundant clone one base away, this may be a read error. The chain has TRBV20-1 and TRBJ2-6, with a tentative D call TRBD1 (6 bases). The CDR3 is made up of 12 amino acids. CDR1 DFQATT and CDR2 SNEGSKA come from the germline V gene (reference sequence). CDR3 nucleotide sequence: TGCAGCGGACAGTCTGGGGCCAACGTCCTGATTTTC. It yields the protein CSGQSGANVLIF.

This clonotype was counted many times. Compared with germline, one end of the junction differs, possibly owing to a read error. V and J are TRBV20-1 and TRBJ2-1; D possibly corresponds to TRBD2 (6 bases). The CDR3 runs to 12 residues. Germline-derived CDR1 and CDR2 are DFQATT and SNEGSKA (reference sequence). In DNA form, the CDR3 reads TGCAGTGCTAGAGGGCCCGAAATAGCGGACTACTTC. It encodes CSARGPEIADYF.

This clonotype was seen repeatedly, ten times or more. The chain recombines TRBV6-2 or TRBV6-3 with TRBJ2-1, with D possibly being TRBD1 (6 bases). This CDR3 region has 12 residues. The germline V gene encodes CDR1 MNHEY and CDR2 SVGEGT. V was pared by 6 bases and J by 13 bases, with 16 bases between. Here the CDR3 DNA reads TGTGCCAGCAGGGAAACTACAGGGATTCAGTTCTTC. It yields the protein CASRETTGIQFF.

The sample holds a few counts of this clonotype. The CDR3 coding sequence is TGTGCCAGCAGCGAAATCGGGCTTCCAGGGACCAATGAGCAGTTCTTC. Residues: CASSEIGLPGTNEQFF. The chain combines TRBV6-1 with TRBJ2-1; D may match TRBD1 or TRBD2 (5 bases each). The germline V gene encodes CDR1 MNHNS and CDR2 SASEGT. V gave up 6 bases and J gave up 6 bases, with 21 bases separating them. The CDR3 consists of 16 residues.

This clonotype has ten or more counts. J is TRBJ2-5 and V is TRBV7-6, with 8 bases that match TRBD2. CDR3 length: 14 amino acids. After removal of 2 bases from V and 2 bases from J, the junction contained 1 base not matched to a gene. From germline, CDR1 is SGHVS and CDR2 FNYEAQ. CDR3 sequence: CASSLSGGQETQYF. The CDR3 region has the DNA TGTGCCAGCAGCTTAAGCGGGGGTCAAGAGACCCAGTACTTC.

A few counts support this clonotype. As DNA, the CDR3 is TGTGCCAGCGCCGGATCGACAGGGGGGCTGAACACTGAAGCTTTCTTT. Its protein is CASAGSTGGLNTEAFF. J is TRBJ1-1 and V is TRBV6-1; 9 bases map to TRBD1. V lost 8 bases to trimming and J lost 0 bases; unmatched junction nucleotides: 10. This CDR3 has 16 amino acids. Germline values: CDR1 MNHNS, CDR2 SASEGT.